This T cell receptor (beta chain) was sequenced in a study of T cell repertoires in cytomegalovirus infection. On the study more broadly: The public TCR beta signatures pointed to both CMV infection and matching HLA type.

Findings of the study overall: Dominant in the ex vivo response were TCR beta clonotypes restricted by HLA-C and specific for CMV. Public TCR beta family frequency separated CMV-and-HLA carriers, including in an independent cohort.

This clonotype has just a few counts. Its antigen remains unidentified. Using its own MiXCR run on the reads, TCRdb lists one record per CDR3 protein. The sample lists 180,000 or so distinct CDR3 sequences, approximately 18% occurring once. Sample: CD8+ T cells from PBMCs. This receptor was obtained from a human donor in good health (CMV status not recorded). Some clones in this sample may be carry-over from other donors' samples.

CDR3 protein: CASRTQGSEQFF. As DNA, the CDR3 is TGTGCCAGCAGAACCCAGGGGAGTGAGCAGTTCTTC. The chain links TRBV4-2 to TRBJ2-1; D possibly corresponds to TRBD1 (6 bases). CDR3 size: 12 residues. V was pared by 6 bases and J by 9 bases, with 12 bases between. From germline, CDR1 is LGHNA and CDR2 YNFKEQ.